Included here is one TCR beta chain sequence, with context. In the same sample, other DNA sequences code for this CDR3. The data originate from a study of blood T cell repertoires in COVID-19. Study as a whole: PBMCs, B-cell-depleted T cells, or T cells provided the cDNA or gDNA that made up the material.

Original methodology: For nucleated cells, counts were estimated from reference gene primer amplification. Generated by immunoSEQ multiplex PCR, the TCRdb table keeps only in-frame clones and is missing some. That table gives V, J and clone size, and the DNA gave D and trimming. This table holds tens of thousands of clones, roughly 90% found once. Sequencing was done on a sample of peripheral blood. The clonotype originates from a man under 40 with acute or convalescent COVID-19.

CDR3 DNA: TGTGCCAGCTCACCAGAGGGGGCTAATGAAAAACTGTTTTTT. Protein: CASSPEGANEKLFF. V usage is TRBV18 and J usage is TRBJ1-4; D possibly corresponds to TRBD1 (6 bases). CDR1 is KGHSH and CDR2 is LQKENI in the germline V gene. The ends were cut back, 2 bases at V and 3 bases at J, with 7 bases in the middle. The CDR3 has 14 amino acids.